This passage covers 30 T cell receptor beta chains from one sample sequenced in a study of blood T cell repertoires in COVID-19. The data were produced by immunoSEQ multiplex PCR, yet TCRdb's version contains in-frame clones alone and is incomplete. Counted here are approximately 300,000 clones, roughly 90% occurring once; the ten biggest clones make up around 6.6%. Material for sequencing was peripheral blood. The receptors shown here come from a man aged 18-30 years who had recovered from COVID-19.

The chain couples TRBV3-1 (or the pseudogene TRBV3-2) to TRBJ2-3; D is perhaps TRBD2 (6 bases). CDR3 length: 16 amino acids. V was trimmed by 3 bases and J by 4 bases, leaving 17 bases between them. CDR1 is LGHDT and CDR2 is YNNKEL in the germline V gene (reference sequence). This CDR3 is CASSQVPGRPPDTQYF. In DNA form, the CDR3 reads TGTGCCAGCAGCCAGGTCCCAGGGAGGCCTCCAGATACGCAGTATTTT.

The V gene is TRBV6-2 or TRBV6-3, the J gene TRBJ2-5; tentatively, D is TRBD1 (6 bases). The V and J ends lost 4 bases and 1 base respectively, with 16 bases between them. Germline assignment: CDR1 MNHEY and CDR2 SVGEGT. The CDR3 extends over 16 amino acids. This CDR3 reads CASSLGTRGTQETQYF. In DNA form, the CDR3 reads TGTGCCAGCAGTTTAGGGACCAGGGGAACCCAAGAGACCCAGTACTTC.

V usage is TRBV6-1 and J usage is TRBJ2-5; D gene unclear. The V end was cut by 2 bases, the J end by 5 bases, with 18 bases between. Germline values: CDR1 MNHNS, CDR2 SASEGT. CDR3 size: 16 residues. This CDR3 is CASSEPPGGLSETQYF. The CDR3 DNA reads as TGTGCCAGCAGTGAACCCCCGGGTGGTCTATCCGAGACCCAGTACTTC.

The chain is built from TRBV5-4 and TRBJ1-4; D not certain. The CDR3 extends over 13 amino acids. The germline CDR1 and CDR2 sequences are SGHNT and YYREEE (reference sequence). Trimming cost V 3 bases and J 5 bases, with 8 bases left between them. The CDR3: CASSSGDNEKLFF. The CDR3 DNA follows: TGTGCCAGCAGCTCCGGAGACAATGAAAAACTGTTTTTT.

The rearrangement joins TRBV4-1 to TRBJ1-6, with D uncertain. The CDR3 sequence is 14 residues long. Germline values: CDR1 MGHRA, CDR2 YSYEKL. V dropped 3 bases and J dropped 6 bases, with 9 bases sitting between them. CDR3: CASSHGRGNSPLHF. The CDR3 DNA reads TGCGCCAGCAGCCACGGACGGGGTAATTCACCCCTCCACTTT.

This chain's CDR3 is CASSPPYQGTGELFF. The CDR3 nucleotides are TGTGCCAGCTCACCACCGTACCAGGGCACCGGGGAGCTGTTTTTT. This chain uses TRBV18 with TRBJ2-2; TRBD1 is a possible D gene (5 bases). Trimming removed 0 bases from V and 4 bases from J, with 9 bases in between. The germline gives CDR1 KGHSH, CDR2 LQKENI. This CDR3 contains 15 residues.

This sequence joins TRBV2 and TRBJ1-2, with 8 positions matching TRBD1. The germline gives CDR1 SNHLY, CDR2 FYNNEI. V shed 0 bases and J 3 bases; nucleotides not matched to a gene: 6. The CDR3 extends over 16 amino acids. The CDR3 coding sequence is TGTGCCAGCAGTGAAGCTGGACAGGGATCTTACTATGGCTACACCTTC. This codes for CASSEAGQGSYYGYTF.

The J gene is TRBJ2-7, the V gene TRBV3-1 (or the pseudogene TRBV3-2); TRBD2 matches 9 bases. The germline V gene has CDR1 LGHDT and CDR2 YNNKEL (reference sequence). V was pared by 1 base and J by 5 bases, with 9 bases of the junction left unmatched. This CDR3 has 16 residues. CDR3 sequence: CASSQGQVAGVHEQYF. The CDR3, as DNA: TGTGCCAGCAGCCAAGGGCAGGTAGCGGGAGTCCACGAGCAGTACTTC.

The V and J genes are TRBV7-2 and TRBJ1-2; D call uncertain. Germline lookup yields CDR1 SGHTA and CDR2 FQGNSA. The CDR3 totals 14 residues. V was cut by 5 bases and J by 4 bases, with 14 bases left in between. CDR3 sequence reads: CASSPDGVVYGYTF. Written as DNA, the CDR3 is TGTGCCAGCAGCCCGGACGGGGTAGTCTATGGCTACACCTTC. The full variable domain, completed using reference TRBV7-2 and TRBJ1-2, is GAGVSQSPSNKVTEKGKDVELRCDPISGHTALYWYRQSLGQGLEFLIYFQGNSAPDKSGLPSDRFSAERTGGSVSTLTIQRTQQEDSAVYLCASSPDGVVYGYTFGSGTRLTVV.

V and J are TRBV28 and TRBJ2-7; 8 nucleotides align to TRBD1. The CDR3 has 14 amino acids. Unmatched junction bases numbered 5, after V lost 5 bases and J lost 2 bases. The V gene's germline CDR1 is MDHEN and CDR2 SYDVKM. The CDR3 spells CASSPRTGPYEQYF. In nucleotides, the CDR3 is TGTGCCAGCAGTCCGCGGACAGGGCCCTACGAGCAGTACTTC. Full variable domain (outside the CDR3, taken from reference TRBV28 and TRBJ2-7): DVKVTQSSRYLVKRTGEKVFLECVQDMDHENMFWYRQDPGLGLRLIYFSYDVKMKEKGDIPEGYSVSREKKERFSLILESASTNQTSMYLCASSPRTGPYEQYFGPGTRLTVT.

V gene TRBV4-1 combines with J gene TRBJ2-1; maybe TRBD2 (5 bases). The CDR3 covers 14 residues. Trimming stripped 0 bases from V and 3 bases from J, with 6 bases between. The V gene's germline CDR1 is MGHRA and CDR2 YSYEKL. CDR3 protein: CASSQDAGYNEQFF. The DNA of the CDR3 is TGCGCCAGCAGCCAAGACGCGGGCTACAATGAGCAGTTCTTC.

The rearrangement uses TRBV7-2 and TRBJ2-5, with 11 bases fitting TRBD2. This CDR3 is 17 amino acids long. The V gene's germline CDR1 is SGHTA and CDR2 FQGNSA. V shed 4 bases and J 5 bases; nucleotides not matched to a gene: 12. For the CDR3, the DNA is TGTGCCAGCAGCTCCCCCATAGCGGGGGGGGCGAGGGAGACCCAGTACTTC. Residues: CASSSPIAGGARETQYF.

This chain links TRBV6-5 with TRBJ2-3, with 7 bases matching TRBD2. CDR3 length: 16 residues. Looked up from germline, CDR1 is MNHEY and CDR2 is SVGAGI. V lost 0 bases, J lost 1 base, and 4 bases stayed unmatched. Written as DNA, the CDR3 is TGTGCCAGCAGTTACTCGGGGGGGACGGGCACAGATACGCAGTATTTT. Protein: CASSYSGGTGTDTQYF.

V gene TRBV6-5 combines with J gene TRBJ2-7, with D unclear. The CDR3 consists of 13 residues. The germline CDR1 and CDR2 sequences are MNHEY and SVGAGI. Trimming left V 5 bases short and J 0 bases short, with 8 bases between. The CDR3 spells CASSPYSSYEQYF. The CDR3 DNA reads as TGTGCCAGCAGTCCCTATAGCTCCTACGAGCAGTACTTC.

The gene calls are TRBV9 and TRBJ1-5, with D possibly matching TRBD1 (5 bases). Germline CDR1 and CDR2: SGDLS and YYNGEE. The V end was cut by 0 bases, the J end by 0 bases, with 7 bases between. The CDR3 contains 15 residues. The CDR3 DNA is TGTGCCAGCAGCGTAGAGGGGAATAGCAATCAGCCCCAGCATTTT. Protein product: CASSVEGNSNQPQHF.

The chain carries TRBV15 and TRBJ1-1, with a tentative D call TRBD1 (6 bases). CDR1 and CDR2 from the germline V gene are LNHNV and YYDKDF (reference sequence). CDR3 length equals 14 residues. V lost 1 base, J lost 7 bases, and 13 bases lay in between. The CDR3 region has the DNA TGTGCCACCAGCAGAGTAAGTCAAGGGGGTGAAGCTTTCTTT. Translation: CATSRVSQGGEAFF.

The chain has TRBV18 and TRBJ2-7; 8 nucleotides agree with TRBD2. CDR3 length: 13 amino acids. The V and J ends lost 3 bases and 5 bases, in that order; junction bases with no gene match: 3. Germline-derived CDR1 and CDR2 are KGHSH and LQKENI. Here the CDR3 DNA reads TGTGCCAGCTCACCTAGCGGGGTCGACGAGCAGTACTTC. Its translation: CASSPSGVDEQYF.

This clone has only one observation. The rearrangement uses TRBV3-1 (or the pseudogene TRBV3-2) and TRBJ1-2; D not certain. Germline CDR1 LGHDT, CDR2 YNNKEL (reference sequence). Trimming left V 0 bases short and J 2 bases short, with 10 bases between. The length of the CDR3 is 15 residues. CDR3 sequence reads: CASSQEGRENYGYTF. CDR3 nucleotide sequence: TGTGCCAGCAGCCAAGAAGGGAGGGAGAACTATGGCTACACCTTC.

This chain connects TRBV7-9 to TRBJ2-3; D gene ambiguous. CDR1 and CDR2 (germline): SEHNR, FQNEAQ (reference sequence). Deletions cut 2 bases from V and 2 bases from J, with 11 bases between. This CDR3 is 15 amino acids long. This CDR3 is CASSLRGSHTDTQYF. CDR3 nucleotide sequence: TGTGCCAGCAGCTTACGAGGATCCCACACAGATACGCAGTATTTT.

The CDR3 is CSVLQDPSTDTQYF. DNA for the CDR3: TGCAGCGTACTACAGGACCCTAGCACAGATACGCAGTATTTT. The V call is TRBV29-1, the J call TRBJ2-3; TRBD1 might be the D (5 bases). This CDR3 spans 14 amino acids. Trimming took 6 bases from V and 0 from J, leaving 13 bases between them. The germline V gene encodes CDR1 SQVTM and CDR2 ANQGSEA.

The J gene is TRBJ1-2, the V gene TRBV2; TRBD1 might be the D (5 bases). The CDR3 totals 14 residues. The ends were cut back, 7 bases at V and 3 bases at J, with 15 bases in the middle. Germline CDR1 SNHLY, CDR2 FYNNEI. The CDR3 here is CASTPGGGHYGYTF. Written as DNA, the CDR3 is TGTGCCAGCACCCCGGGGGGGGGTCACTATGGCTACACCTTC.

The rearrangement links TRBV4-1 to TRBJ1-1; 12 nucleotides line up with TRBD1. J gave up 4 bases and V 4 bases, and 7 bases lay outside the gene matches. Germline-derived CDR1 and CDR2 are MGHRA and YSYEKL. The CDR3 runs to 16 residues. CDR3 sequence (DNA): TGCGCCAGCAGCCGGGGACAGGGGGCTTGGGTCACTGAAGCTTTCTTT. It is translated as CASSRGQGAWVTEAFF.

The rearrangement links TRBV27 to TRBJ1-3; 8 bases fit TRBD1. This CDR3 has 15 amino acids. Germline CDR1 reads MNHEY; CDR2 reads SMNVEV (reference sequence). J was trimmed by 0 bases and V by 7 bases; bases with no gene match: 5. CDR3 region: CASMSGGDSGNTIYF. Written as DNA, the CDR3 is TGTGCCAGCATGTCAGGGGGCGACTCTGGAAACACCATATATTTT.

The CDR3 here is CASSRGLGGTGELFF. Written as DNA, the CDR3 is TGTGCCAGCTCACGCGGACTAGGTGGGACCGGGGAGCTGTTTTTT. The J gene is TRBJ2-2, the V gene TRBV18; 7 bases are a match to TRBD2. V dropped 4 bases and J dropped 5; count of bases not matched to a gene: 7. The CDR3 is 15 amino acids. CDR1 and CDR2 (germline): KGHSH, LQKENI.

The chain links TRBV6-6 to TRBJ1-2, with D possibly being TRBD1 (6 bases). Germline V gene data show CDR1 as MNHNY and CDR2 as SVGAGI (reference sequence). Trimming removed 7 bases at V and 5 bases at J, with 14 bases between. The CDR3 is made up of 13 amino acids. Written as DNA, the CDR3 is TGTGCCAGCACCGAACAGGGCCTTTATGGCTACACCTTC. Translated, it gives CASTEQGLYGYTF.

The chain's CDR3 is CASSNGLGHSYEQYF. The CDR3 nucleotides read TGCGCCAGCAGCAATGGCCTGGGACATTCCTACGAGCAGTACTTC. V usage is TRBV5-1 and J usage is TRBJ2-7, with TRBD1 as a possible D gene (6 bases). Per germline, CDR1 SGHRS and CDR2 YFSETQ. The length of the CDR3 is 15 residues. Trimming took 4 bases from V and 1 from J, leaving 15 bases between them. The entire variable domain, with the rest obtained from reference TRBV5-1 and TRBJ2-7, is as follows: KAGVTQTPRYLIKTRGQQVTLSCSPISGHRSVSWYQQTPGQGLQFLFEYFSETQRNKGNFPGRFSGRQFSNSRSEMNVSTLELGDSALYLCASSNGLGHSYEQYFGPGTRLTVT.

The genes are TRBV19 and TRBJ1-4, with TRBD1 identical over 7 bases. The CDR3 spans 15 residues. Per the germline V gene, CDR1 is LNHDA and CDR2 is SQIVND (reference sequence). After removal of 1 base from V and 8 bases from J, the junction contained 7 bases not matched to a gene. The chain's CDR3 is CASSIGGGQREKLFF. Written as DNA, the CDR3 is TGTGCCAGTAGTATAGGTGGGGGACAGAGAGAAAAACTGTTTTTT.

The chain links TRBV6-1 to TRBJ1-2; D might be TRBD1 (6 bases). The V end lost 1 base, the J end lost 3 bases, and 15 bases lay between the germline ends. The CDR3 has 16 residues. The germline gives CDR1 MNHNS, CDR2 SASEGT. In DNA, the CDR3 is TGTGCCAGCAGTGAAGGGACACAGGGTTCGGACTATGGCTACACCTTC. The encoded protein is CASSEGTQGSDYGYTF.

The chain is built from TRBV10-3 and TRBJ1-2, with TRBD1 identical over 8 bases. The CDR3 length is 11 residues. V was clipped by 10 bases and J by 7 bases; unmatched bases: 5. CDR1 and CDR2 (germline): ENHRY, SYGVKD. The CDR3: CASQTGVGYTF. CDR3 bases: TGTGCCAGTCAGACAGGGGTTGGCTACACCTTC.

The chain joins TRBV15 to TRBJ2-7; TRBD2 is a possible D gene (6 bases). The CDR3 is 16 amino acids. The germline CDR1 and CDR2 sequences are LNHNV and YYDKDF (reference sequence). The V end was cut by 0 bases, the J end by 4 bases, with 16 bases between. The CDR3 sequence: CATSRDRTIRRYEQYF. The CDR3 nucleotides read TGTGCCACCAGCAGAGACCGGACTATAAGACGTTACGAGCAGTACTTC.